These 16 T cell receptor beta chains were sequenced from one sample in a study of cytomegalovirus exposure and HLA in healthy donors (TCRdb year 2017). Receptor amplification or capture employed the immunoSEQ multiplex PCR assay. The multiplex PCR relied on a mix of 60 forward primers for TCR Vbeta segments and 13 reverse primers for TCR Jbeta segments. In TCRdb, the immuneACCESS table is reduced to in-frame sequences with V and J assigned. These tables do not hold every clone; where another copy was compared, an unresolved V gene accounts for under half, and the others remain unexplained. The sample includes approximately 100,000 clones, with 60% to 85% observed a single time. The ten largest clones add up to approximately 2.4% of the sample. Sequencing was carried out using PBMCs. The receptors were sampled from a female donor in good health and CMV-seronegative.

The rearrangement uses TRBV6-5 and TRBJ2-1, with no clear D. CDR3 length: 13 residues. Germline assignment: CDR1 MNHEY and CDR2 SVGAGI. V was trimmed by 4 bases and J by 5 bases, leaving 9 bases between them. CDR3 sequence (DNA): TGTGCCAGCAGTTTTCGGGTTCACAATGAGCAGTTCTTC. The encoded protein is CASSFRVHNEQFF.

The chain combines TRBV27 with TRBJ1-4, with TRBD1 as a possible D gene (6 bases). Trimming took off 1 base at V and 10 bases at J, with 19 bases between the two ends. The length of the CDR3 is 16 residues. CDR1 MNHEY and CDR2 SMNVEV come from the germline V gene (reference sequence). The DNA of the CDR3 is TGTGCCAGCAGTTTATACTCGGACAGTATCAACCGAAAACTGTTTTTT. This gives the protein CASSLYSDSINRKLFF.

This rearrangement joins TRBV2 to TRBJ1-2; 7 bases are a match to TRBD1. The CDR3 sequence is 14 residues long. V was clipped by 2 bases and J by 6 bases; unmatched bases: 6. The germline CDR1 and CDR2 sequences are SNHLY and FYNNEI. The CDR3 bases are TGTGCCAGCAGTGAATACGCTGGGACAGATGGCTACACCTTC. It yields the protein CASSEYAGTDGYTF. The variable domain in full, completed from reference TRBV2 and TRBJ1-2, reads EPEVTQTPSHQVTQMGQEVILRCVPISNHLYFYWYRQILGQKVEFLVSFYNNEISEKSEIFDDQFSVERPDGSNFTLKIRSTKLEDSAMYFCASSEYAGTDGYTFGSGTRLTVV.

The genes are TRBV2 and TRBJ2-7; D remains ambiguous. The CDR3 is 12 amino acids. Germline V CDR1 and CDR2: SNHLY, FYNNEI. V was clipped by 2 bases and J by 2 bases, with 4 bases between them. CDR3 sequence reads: CASSEQTYEQYF. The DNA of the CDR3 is TGTGCCAGCAGTGAACAGACCTACGAGCAGTACTTC.

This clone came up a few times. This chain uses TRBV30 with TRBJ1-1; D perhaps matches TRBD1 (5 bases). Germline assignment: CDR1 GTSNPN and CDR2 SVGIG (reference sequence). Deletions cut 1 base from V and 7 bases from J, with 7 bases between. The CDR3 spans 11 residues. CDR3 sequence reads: CAWSEGLEAFF. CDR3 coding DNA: TGTGCCTGGAGTGAGGGGCTTGAAGCTTTCTTT.

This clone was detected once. The DNA for the CDR3 is TGTGCCAGCAGCGAAAGCGGGGGGGCCCGGAATGAGCAGTTCTTC. Amino acid sequence: CASSESGGARNEQFF. The V gene is TRBV9, the J gene TRBJ2-1; 10 nucleotides align to TRBD2. The germline gives CDR1 SGDLS, CDR2 YYNGEE. J gave up 7 bases and V 3 bases, and 7 bases lay outside the gene matches. This CDR3 has 15 amino acids.

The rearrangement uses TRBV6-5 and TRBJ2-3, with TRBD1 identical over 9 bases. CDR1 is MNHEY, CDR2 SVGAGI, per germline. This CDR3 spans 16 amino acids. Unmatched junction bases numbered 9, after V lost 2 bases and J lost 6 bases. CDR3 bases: TGTGCCAGCAGTTACACCTACAGGGGGCGGTCGGATACGCAGTATTTT. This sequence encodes CASSYTYRGRSDTQYF.

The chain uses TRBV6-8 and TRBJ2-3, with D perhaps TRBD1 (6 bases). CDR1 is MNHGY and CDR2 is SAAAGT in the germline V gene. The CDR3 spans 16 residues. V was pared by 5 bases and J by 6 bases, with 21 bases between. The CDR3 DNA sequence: TGTGCCAGCAGTCTAAGGGACACCAAGACAGATGATACGCAGTATTTT. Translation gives CASSLRDTKTDDTQYF.

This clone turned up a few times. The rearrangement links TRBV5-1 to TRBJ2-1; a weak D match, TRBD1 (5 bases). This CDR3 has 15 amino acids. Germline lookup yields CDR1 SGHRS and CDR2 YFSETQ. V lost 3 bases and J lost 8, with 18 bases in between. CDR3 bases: TGCGCCAGCAGCTCGACCGTCCTCAAAGGGGATGAGCAGTTCTTC. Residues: CASSSTVLKGDEQFF.

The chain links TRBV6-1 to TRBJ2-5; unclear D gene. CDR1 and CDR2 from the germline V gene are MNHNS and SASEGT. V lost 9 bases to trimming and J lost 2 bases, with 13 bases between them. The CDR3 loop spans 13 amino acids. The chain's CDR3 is CASIPPGQETQYF. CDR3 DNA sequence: TGTGCCAGTATCCCGCCAGGACAAGAGACCCAGTACTTC.

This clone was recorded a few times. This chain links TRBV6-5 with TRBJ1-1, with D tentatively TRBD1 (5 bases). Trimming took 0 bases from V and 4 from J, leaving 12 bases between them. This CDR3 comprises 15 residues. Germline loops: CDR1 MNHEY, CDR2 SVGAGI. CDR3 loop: CASSYSLDTGTEAFF. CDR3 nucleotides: TGTGCCAGCAGTTACTCTTTGGACACAGGCACTGAAGCTTTCTTT.

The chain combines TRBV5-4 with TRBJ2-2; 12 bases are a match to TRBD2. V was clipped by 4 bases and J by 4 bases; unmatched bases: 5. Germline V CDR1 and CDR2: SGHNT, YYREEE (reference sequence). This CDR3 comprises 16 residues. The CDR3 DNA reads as TGTGCCAGCAGCGCTGGGACTAGCGGGTTCACCGGGGAGCTGTTTTTT. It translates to CASSAGTSGFTGELFF.

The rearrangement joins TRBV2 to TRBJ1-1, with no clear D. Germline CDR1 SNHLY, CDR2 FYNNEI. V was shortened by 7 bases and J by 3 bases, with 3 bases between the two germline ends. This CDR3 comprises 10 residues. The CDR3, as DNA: TGTGCCAGCATAGACACTGAAGCTTTCTTT. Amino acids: CASIDTEAFF.

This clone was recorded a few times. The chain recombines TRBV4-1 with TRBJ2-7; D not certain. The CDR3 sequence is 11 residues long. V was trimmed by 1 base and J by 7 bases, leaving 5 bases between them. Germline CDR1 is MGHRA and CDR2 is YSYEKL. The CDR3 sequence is CASSQGQEQYF. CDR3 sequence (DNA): TGCGCCAGCAGCCAAGGCCAGGAGCAGTACTTC.

CDR3 residues: CASSLRGTGARNEQFF. The CDR3 DNA is TGTGCCAGCAGCCTACGAGGGACAGGGGCCAGGAATGAGCAGTTCTTC. The V gene is TRBV28, the J gene TRBJ2-1, with 10 bases matching TRBD1. The CDR3 loop spans 16 amino acids. CDR1 and CDR2 (germline): MDHEN, SYDVKM. With V trimmed by 6 bases and J by 7 bases, 12 bases remained unmatched.

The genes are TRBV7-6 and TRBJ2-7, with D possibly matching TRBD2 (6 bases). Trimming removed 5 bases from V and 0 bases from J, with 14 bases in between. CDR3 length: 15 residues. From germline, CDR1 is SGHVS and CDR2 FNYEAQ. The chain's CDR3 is CASSRGDGSSYEQYF. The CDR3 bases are TGTGCCAGCAGCCGCGGGGACGGGAGCTCCTACGAGCAGTACTTC.